One and the same sample provided the 14 T cell receptor beta chains below, sequenced in a study of breast tumors, draining lymph nodes, adjacent tissues. TCRdb ran MiXCR on the multiplex PCR reads and lists one entry per CDR3 protein. Of approximately 90,000 distinct CDR3 sequences listed, approximately 28% are singletons. The lymph nodes were axillary draining lymph nodes from breast cancer patients. The specimen was axillary lymph node tissue. These receptors were taken from a female donor with breast cancer. Some clones in this sample may be carry-over from other donors' samples.

Here the CDR3 reads CASSNRGSTNEKLFF. CDR3 in DNA: TGTGCCAGTAGTAACAGGGGCTCAACTAATGAAAAACTGTTTTTT. The chain combines TRBV19 with TRBJ1-4, with 7 bases identical to TRBD1. The CDR3 extends over 15 amino acids. Unmatched junction bases numbered 2, after V lost 4 bases and J lost 0 bases. CDR1 and CDR2 from the germline V gene are LNHDA and SQIVND (reference sequence).

This clonotype came up many times. J is TRBJ2-3 and V is TRBV20-1; D gene uncertain. CDR1 and CDR2 from the germline V gene are DFQATT and SNEGSKA (reference sequence). The ends were cut back, 3 bases at V and 2 bases at J, with 9 bases in the middle. The CDR3 contains 13 residues. The CDR3 region is CSASSPFTDTQYF. The CDR3 nucleotides read TGCAGTGCTAGCTCTCCCTTCACAGATACGCAGTATTTT.

In its sample, this clonotype ranks as hyperexpanded. The V call is TRBV9, the J call TRBJ2-1; 7 bases are a match to TRBD1. The ends lost 4 bases at V and 4 bases at J; junction bases unmatched: 2. The CDR3 sequence is 13 residues long. Germline loops: CDR1 SGDLS, CDR2 YYNGEE. The CDR3 protein is CASSTGQYNEQFF. The CDR3 DNA is TGTGCCAGCAGCACGGGACAGTACAATGAGCAGTTCTTC.

This clonotype showed up many times. The gene calls are TRBV20-1 and TRBJ1-2; D possibly corresponds to TRBD1 (5 bases). V lost 1 base, J lost 8 bases, and 11 bases lay in between. CDR1 is DFQATT, CDR2 SNEGSKA, per germline (reference sequence). This CDR3 has 12 amino acids. The CDR3: CSARAGLLGYTF. In nucleotides, the CDR3 is TGCAGTGCTAGAGCAGGGCTTTTGGGCTACACCTTC.

This clonotype was detected many times. This chain uses TRBV27 with TRBJ1-2, with 8 bases aligning to TRBD1. The CDR3 is made up of 16 amino acids. Trimming cost V 4 bases and J 2 bases; bases outside gene matches: 9. Looked up from germline, CDR1 is MNHEY and CDR2 is SMNVEV (reference sequence). The CDR3 region has the DNA TGTGCCAGCAGTTCACAGCTTCAGGGGGCGAACTATGGCTACACCTTC. Residues: CASSSQLQGANYGYTF.

A remark on this clonotype: This likely comes from a read error, as the CDR3 has no conserved phenylalanine or tryptophan at its end. The V call is TRBV19, the J call TRBJ2-4; perhaps TRBD1 as D (6 bases). CDR3 size: 16 residues. CDR1 LNHDA and CDR2 SQIVND come from the germline V gene (reference sequence). Trimming removed 5 bases from V and 1 base from J, with 15 bases in between. CDR3 nucleotides: TGTGCCAGTAGTCCAACAGGGTTTTCGGCCAAAAACATTCAGTACTCC. Encoded protein: CASSPTGFSAKNIQYS.

Worth noting for this clonotype: This may be a read error: a much more frequent sequence differs by one nucleotide. The J gene is TRBJ2-7, the V gene TRBV20-1, with TRBD1 matching 10 bases. CDR3 length: 14 residues. Germline CDR1 and CDR2: DFQATT and SNEGSKA (reference sequence). CDR3 in DNA: TGCAGTGCTAGTGACAGACAGGGGGCATCCGAGCGGTACTTC. Its protein is CSASDRQGASERYF.

This clonotype was found many times. The V call is TRBV29-1, the J call TRBJ2-3, with D unclear. Germline values: CDR1 SQVTM, CDR2 ANQGSEA. The length of the CDR3 is 13 residues. V lost 7 bases and J 3 bases, leaving 14 bases between the germline ends. The DNA for the CDR3 is TGCAGCGCCCGGTTGGAGCAGACAGATACGCAGTATTTT. Translation: CSARLEQTDTQYF.

The chain combines TRBV7-2 with TRBJ2-2; tentatively, D is TRBD1 or TRBD2 (5 bases each). The CDR3 loop spans 16 amino acids. Trimming cost V 5 bases and J 2 bases, with 15 bases left between them. Germline V gene data show CDR1 as SGHTA and CDR2 as FQGNSA. CDR3 sequence reads: CASSLRTRGNTGELFF. CDR3 DNA: TGTGCCAGCAGCCTTCGCACGAGGGGAAACACCGGGGAGCTGTTTTTT.

This clonotype appeared many times. The V gene is TRBV19, the J gene TRBJ2-7; 9 bases fit TRBD1. V shed 4 bases and J 5 bases; nucleotides not matched to a gene: 6. Germline V gives CDR1 LNHDA, CDR2 SQIVND (reference sequence). The CDR3 length is 14 residues. The CDR3 sequence: CASSTGDRADEQYF. In DNA form, the CDR3 reads TGTGCCAGTAGTACCGGGGACAGGGCTGACGAGCAGTACTTC.

This clonotype occurred many times. This chain uses TRBV4-2 with TRBJ2-5, with TRBD2 matching over 7 bases. The germline V gene has CDR1 LGHNA and CDR2 YNFKEQ. V shed 1 base and J 4 bases; nucleotides not matched to a gene: 15. This CDR3 spans 18 amino acids. The CDR3 loop is CASSQASGGRVLGETQYF. CDR3 bases: TGTGCCAGCAGCCAAGCAAGTGGTGGGAGGGTACTAGGAGAGACCCAGTACTTC.

J is TRBJ2-3 and V is TRBV2; D possibly corresponds to TRBD1 (5 bases). CDR1 and CDR2 (germline): SNHLY, FYNNEI. The V and J ends lost 7 bases and 3 bases respectively, with 26 bases between them. The CDR3 covers 18 residues. Written as DNA, the CDR3 is TGTGCCAGCAAAAAAACGGCCAGGACACCTTTCGCGACAGATACGCAGTATTTT. As protein: CASKKTARTPFATDTQYF. Supplemented by reference TRBV2 and TRBJ2-3, the full variable domain reads EPEVTQTPSHQVTQMGQEVILRCVPISNHLYFYWYRQILGQKVEFLVSFYNNEISEKSEIFDDQFSVERPDGSNFTLKIRSTKLEDSAMYFCASKKTARTPFATDTQYFGPGTRLTVL.

The rearrangement uses TRBV29-1 and TRBJ1-3; no definite D call. Germline V gene sequence: CDR1 SQVTM, CDR2 ANQGSEA. V was trimmed by 6 bases and J by 0 bases, leaving 12 bases between them. The CDR3 runs 14 residues. CDR3 loop: CSVFKRSSGNTIYF. The DNA of the CDR3 is TGCAGCGTCTTTAAGAGGAGCTCTGGAAACACCATATATTTT.

V usage is TRBV6-5 and J usage is TRBJ2-6; D possibly corresponds to TRBD1 (6 bases). CDR1 is MNHEY, CDR2 SVGAGI, per germline. CDR3 size: 18 residues. V lost 5 bases, J lost 0 bases, and 17 bases lay in between. The CDR3 protein is CASSPSGEQGSGANVLTF. The CDR3 bases are TGTGCCAGCAGTCCCTCAGGGGAACAAGGCTCTGGGGCCAACGTCCTGACTTTC.